What follows is one T cell receptor (beta chain) and its context. These data are taken from a study of blood T cell repertoires in COVID-19. V shed 6 bases and J 6 bases; nucleotides not matched to a gene: 14. Germline values: CDR1 MNHNY, CDR2 SVGAGI (reference sequence). The CDR3 has 16 residues. Profiling relied on immunoSEQ multiplex PCR, and the TCRdb table lists in-frame clones only, not all of them. The sample contains about 180,000 clones, about 83% of which appear only once. Sequenced input: peripheral blood. This clonotype was sampled from a human donor in a cohort sampled during active COVID-19. The V call is TRBV6-6, the J call TRBJ1-1, with 9 positions matching TRBD1. The CDR3 is CASSPTDRGVVAEAFF. CDR3 bases: TGTGCCAGCAGCCCAACGGACAGGGGTGTTGTGGCTGAAGCTTTCTTT.